These 22 T cell receptor beta chains were all obtained from the same sample, sequenced in a study of molecular identifiers for immune sequencing clone quantification. TCRdb reprocessed the PCR reads with MiXCR, giving one entry per CDR3 protein. Found here are just under 650,000 distinct CDR3 sequences, 20% of them singletons; the top ten hold 0.85% to 0.9%. The sequenced material came from naive CD8+ T cells from blood, with Jurkat cell RNA spiked in. Documented subset: FACS-sorted CD8+CD4-CCR7+CD45RA+ naive T cells. The receptor set was obtained from a human donor in good health. Some libraries in this study had Jurkat cell RNA spiked in.

This clonotype was seen many times. This sequence joins TRBV4-1 and TRBJ1-3, with TRBD1 matching over 10 bases. The CDR3 spans 19 residues. The junction had 13 bases not matched to a gene; V was cut back by 4 bases and J by 1 base. In germline, CDR1 is MGHRA, CDR2 YSYEKL. The CDR3 coding sequence is TGCGCCAGCAGCCGATTTTCCGGGACAGGGGTCTTGTCTGGAAACACCATATATTTT. It specifies CASSRFSGTGVLSGNTIYF.

This clonotype was seen many times. The chain carries TRBV11-2 and TRBJ2-3; D not resolved. The germline V gene encodes CDR1 SGHAT and CDR2 FQNNGV. The CDR3 consists of 13 residues. The V and J ends lost 3 bases and 7 bases respectively, with 11 bases between them. The CDR3 sequence: CASSLEESYTQYF. For the CDR3, the DNA is TGTGCCAGCAGCTTGGAAGAGTCATATACGCAGTATTTT.

Points on this clonotype: The junction departs from germline at one end; a sequencing error may be responsible. The rearrangement uses TRBV13 and TRBJ2-7; the D gene is possibly TRBD2 (6 bases). Germline V gives CDR1 PRHDT, CDR2 FYEKMQ (reference sequence). This CDR3 spans 15 amino acids. Here the CDR3 DNA reads TGTGCCAGCAGCTTAGGCTCGGGAGTACCCTACGAGCGGTACTTC. It codes for CASSLGSGVPYERYF.

The chain uses TRBV4-1 and TRBJ1-2; 7 bases line up with TRBD1. Germline V lookup: CDR1 MGHRA, CDR2 YSYEKL. The CDR3 consists of 15 residues. After removal of 4 bases from V and 2 bases from J, the junction contained 7 bases not matched to a gene. CDR3 in amino acids: CASSPLGQPNYGYTF. DNA for the CDR3: TGCGCCAGCAGCCCCCTGGGACAGCCCAACTATGGCTACACCTTC.

Concerning this clonotype: This could be a read error, since a much larger clone is one nucleotide away. The rearrangement links TRBV19 to TRBJ2-7; D is unresolved. This CDR3 region has 14 residues. Germline V lookup: CDR1 LNHDA, CDR2 SQIVND (reference sequence). Here the CDR3 reads CAGSQAASSYEQYF. Written as DNA, the CDR3 is TGTGCCGGTAGTCAGGCGGCTAGCTCCTACGAGCAGTACTTC.

In this sample, this clonotype turned up a few times. The genes are TRBV25-1 and TRBJ1-4; D is undetermined. V was pared by 4 bases and J by 7 bases, with 13 bases between. The CDR3 length is 14 residues. The germline V gene encodes CDR1 MGHDK and CDR2 SYGVNS. The CDR3 loop is CASSGGLVGEKLFF. CDR3 bases: TGTGCCAGCAGTGGGGGTTTGGTGGGTGAAAAACTGTTTTTT.

A remark on this clonotype: Given a much more abundant clone one base away, this may be a read error. The V call is TRBV30, the J call TRBJ1-5; D call uncertain. With 4 bases removed from V and 0 bases from J, the gap between germline ends came to 7 bases. This CDR3 has 13 residues. Germline CDR1 is GTSNPN and CDR2 is SVGIG (reference sequence). In DNA, the CDR3 is TGTGCCTGGACAGTATCTAGCAATCAGCCCCAGCATTTT. It encodes CAWTVSSNQPQHF.

This chain connects TRBV28 to TRBJ2-2; maybe TRBD1 (5 bases). The CDR3 length is 17 residues. Germline CDR1 reads MDHEN; CDR2 reads SYDVKM. The V end was cut by 3 bases, the J end by 1 base, with 15 bases between. The CDR3 sequence is CASSLRQGFWNTGELFF. The CDR3 coding sequence is TGTGCCAGCAGTTTGAGGCAGGGTTTTTGGAACACCGGGGAGCTGTTTTTT.

A few counts support this clonotype. This sequence joins TRBV20-1 and TRBJ2-1, with TRBD1 matching 9 bases. CDR3 size: 18 residues. CDR1 is DFQATT, CDR2 SNEGSKA, per germline (reference sequence). The V segment lost 3 bases and the J segment 0 bases; nucleotides outside the gene matches: 12. The CDR3 sequence is CSASYPEPGQGSYNEQFF. DNA for the CDR3: TGCAGTGCTAGTTACCCAGAGCCGGGACAGGGCTCCTACAATGAGCAGTTCTTC.

V and J are TRBV7-8 and TRBJ2-1, with D perhaps matching TRBD1 or TRBD2 (6 bases each). The CDR3 runs to 14 residues. Germline loops: CDR1 SGHVS, CDR2 FQNEAQ. Trimming removed 3 bases at V and 8 bases at J, with 14 bases between. The CDR3 sequence: CASSFYGGGDEQFF. CDR3 sequence (DNA): TGTGCCAGCAGCTTTTACGGGGGCGGCGATGAGCAGTTCTTC.

J is TRBJ2-1 and V is TRBV29-1, with 7 bases matching TRBD1. The ends lost 4 bases at V and 13 bases at J; junction bases unmatched: 4. The germline V gene encodes CDR1 SQVTM and CDR2 ANQGSEA. CDR3 length equals 10 residues. As DNA, the CDR3 is TGCAGCGTTGGACAGGGAATACAGTTCTTC. This sequence encodes CSVGQGIQFF.

The chain has TRBV13 and TRBJ2-7; TRBD2 matches at 8 bases. J lost 7 bases, V lost 6 bases, and 11 bases had no gene match. Germline CDR1 and CDR2: PRHDT and FYEKMQ (reference sequence). The CDR3 contains 14 residues. The CDR3 loop reads CASRALAASREQYF. CDR3 nucleotides: TGTGCCAGCAGAGCACTAGCGGCCAGCAGGGAGCAGTACTTC.

This clonotype was seen ten or more times. The rearrangement uses TRBV24-1 and TRBJ2-3, with D maybe TRBD2 (5 bases). Trimming shortened V by 0 bases and J by 0 bases, and 9 bases separated the two germline ends. The CDR3 has 16 residues. The germline gives CDR1 KGHDR, CDR2 SFDVKD. The CDR3, as DNA: TGTGCCACCAGTGATTTGCCCGGACTCAGCACAGATACGCAGTATTTT. Translated: CATSDLPGLSTDTQYF.

This clonotype was detected many times. V is TRBV20-1 and J is TRBJ2-4, with 9 positions matching TRBD1. The CDR3 totals 14 residues. V was pared by 3 bases and J by 1 base, with 1 base of the junction left unmatched. Germline lookup yields CDR1 DFQATT and CDR2 SNEGSKA (reference sequence). The CDR3 is CSARGQGAKNIQYF. In nucleotides, the CDR3 is TGCAGTGCTAGGGGACAGGGCGCCAAAAACATTCAGTACTTC.

This clonotype was detected only a few times. The chain recombines TRBV9 with TRBJ2-7; 9 nucleotides line up with TRBD1. The CDR3 length is 16 residues. V lost 0 bases and J lost 3; bases outside the gene matches: 7. CDR1 is SGDLS and CDR2 is YYNGEE in the germline V gene. For the CDR3, the DNA is TGTGCCAGCAGCGTAGCTCCAGGGACAGGGATCTACGAGCAGTACTTC. Translating gives CASSVAPGTGIYEQYF. The full variable domain, its missing parts supplied by reference TRBV9 and TRBJ2-7, is DSGVTQTPKHLITATGQRVTLRCSPRSGDLSVYWYQQSLDQGLQFLIQYYNGEERAKGNILERFSAQQFPDLHSELNLSSLELGDSALYFCASSVAPGTGIYEQYFGPGTRLTVT.

This clonotype was seen many times. The gene calls are TRBV7-9 and TRBJ2-1; D is perhaps TRBD2 (6 bases). The V gene lost 7 bases and the J gene lost 3 bases, with 19 bases spanning the gap. The CDR3 sequence is 16 residues long. Germline V lookup: CDR1 SEHNR, CDR2 FQNEAQ (reference sequence). CDR3 loop: CASTPLGGRIYNEQFF. The CDR3 coding sequence is TGTGCCAGCACCCCCCTTGGGGGGAGGATCTACAATGAGCAGTTCTTC.

The rearrangement links TRBV7-6 to TRBJ2-3; 8 bases agree with TRBD2. In germline, CDR1 is SGHVS, CDR2 FNYEAQ. V lost 7 bases, J lost 5 bases, and 11 bases stayed unmatched. This CDR3 contains 15 residues. The CDR3 DNA follows: TGTGCCAGCATCCGAGGGCGGGGGGCCATAGATACGCAGTATTTT. Protein product: CASIRGRGAIDTQYF.

This clonotype was counted ten times or more. CDR3 protein: CASNGQNTEAFF. The CDR3, as DNA: TGCGCCAGCAACGGGCAGAACACTGAAGCTTTCTTT. V is TRBV5-1 and J is TRBJ1-1, with no clear D. The V and J ends lost 6 bases and 1 base respectively, with 7 bases between them. Germline V gene data show CDR1 as SGHRS and CDR2 as YFSETQ. The CDR3 length is 12 residues. Drawing the rest from reference TRBV5-1 and TRBJ1-1, the complete variable domain is KAGVTQTPRYLIKTRGQQVTLSCSPISGHRSVSWYQQTPGQGLQFLFEYFSETQRNKGNFPGRFSGRQFSNSRSEMNVSTLELGDSALYLCASNGQNTEAFFGQGTRLTVV.

The chain recombines TRBV3-1 with TRBJ2-7; maybe TRBD1 (5 bases). The CDR3 consists of 16 residues. CDR1 and CDR2 (germline): LGHDT, YNNKEL (reference sequence). V lost 2 bases, J lost 0 bases, and 14 bases lay in between. Here the CDR3 reads CASSQFETDPSYEQYF. CDR3 coding DNA: TGTGCCAGCAGCCAATTCGAGACAGACCCCTCCTACGAGCAGTACTTC.

On this clonotype itself: Since a much larger clone is just one base distant, this may be a read error. The rearrangement uses TRBV19 and TRBJ2-3; D is possibly TRBD2 (7 bases). Germline assignment: CDR1 LNHDA and CDR2 SQIVND (reference sequence). CDR3 length equals 18 residues. The CDR3 DNA sequence: TGTGCCAATAGTATGGGAACCCCACGGGCGGGGGCGAAAGATACGCAGTATTTT. It codes for CANSMGTPRAGAKDTQYF.

This chain connects TRBV2 to TRBJ2-5; TRBD2 matches 7 bases. Looked up from germline, CDR1 is SNHLY and CDR2 is FYNNEI. The CDR3 has 15 amino acids. After removal of 4 bases from V and 4 bases from J, the junction contained 9 bases not matched to a gene. CDR3 in DNA: TGTGCCAGCAGTGGTGGACTAGGCGGCGGAGAGACCCAGTACTTC. Translated, it gives CASSGGLGGGETQYF.

This clonotype was found many times. The V and J genes are TRBV6-4 and TRBJ2-6; D is unclear. The germline gives CDR1 MRHNA, CDR2 SNTAGT. CDR3 size: 13 residues. V lost 6 bases and J lost 3, with 6 bases in between. CDR3 DNA: TGTGCCAGCAGAGAAGATGGGGCCAACGTCCTGACTTTC. The encoded protein is CASREDGANVLTF.